This entry lists 19 T cell receptor beta chains sequenced from one sample in a study of T cell responses to AZD1222 COVID-19 vaccine. TCRdb's table, derived via immunoSEQ multiplex PCR, lists solely in-frame clones and lacks some. Of 150,000 to 200,000 clones listed, 94% were seen once; the top ten hold about 0.6%. Source: peripheral blood, taken on day 0 of AZD1222 vaccination. These receptors all stem from an adult in good health.

This chain links TRBV3-1 (or the pseudogene TRBV3-2) with TRBJ2-5; a possible D gene is TRBD2 (5 bases). Germline V CDR1 and CDR2: LGHDT, YNNKEL (reference sequence). V was cut by 0 bases and J by 7 bases, with 12 bases left in between. This CDR3 spans 14 amino acids. CDR3 region: CASSQDGGSGTQYF. The CDR3 DNA reads as TGTGCCAGCAGCCAAGACGGCGGGTCGGGGACCCAGTACTTC.

This chain links TRBV28 with TRBJ2-7; TRBD2 matches at 10 bases. The CDR3 length is 15 residues. Germline assignment: CDR1 MDHEN and CDR2 SYDVKM. Trimming removed 7 bases from V and 6 bases from J; junction bases left unmatched: 12. Written as DNA, the CDR3 is TGTGCCAGCACCCGACGGGCTAGCGGGAGAGGCGAGCAGTACTTC. Translated: CASTRRASGRGEQYF. Filled out from reference TRBV28 and TRBJ2-7, the complete variable domain reads DVKVTQSSRYLVKRTGEKVFLECVQDMDHENMFWYRQDPGLGLRLIYFSYDVKMKEKGDIPEGYSVSREKKERFSLILESASTNQTSMYLCASTRRASGRGEQYFGPGTRLTVT.

The chain combines TRBV7-8 with TRBJ2-3, with D unclear. The V end lost 1 base, the J end lost 4 bases, and 15 bases lay between the germline ends. CDR1 and CDR2 from the germline V gene are SGHVS and FQNEAQ. CDR3 length: 16 amino acids. DNA of the CDR3: TGTGCCAGCAGCTTAGAAGGTAATCCGGCGGCAGATACGCAGTATTTT. Protein sequence: CASSLEGNPAADTQYF.

This chain links TRBV5-1 with TRBJ1-4, with 10 bases matching TRBD1. V was clipped by 3 bases and J by 5 bases; unmatched bases: 1. CDR1 and CDR2 from the germline V gene are SGHRS and YFSETQ. The CDR3 has 14 residues. This CDR3 reads CASSSDRGNEKLFF. Here the CDR3 DNA reads TGCGCCAGCAGCTCGGACAGGGGGAATGAAAAACTGTTTTTT.

The rearrangement links TRBV15 to TRBJ2-3, with 12 bases lining up with TRBD2. Looked up from germline, CDR1 is LNHNV and CDR2 is YYDKDF (reference sequence). CDR3 length equals 15 residues. V trimming: 6 bases; J trimming: 5 bases; junction bases outside the gene matches: 6. CDR3 residues: CATRRLAGDEDTQYF. The CDR3 DNA is TGTGCCACCAGACGACTAGCGGGAGATGAAGATACGCAGTATTTT.

The chain is built from TRBV5-6 and TRBJ2-1; 8 bases match TRBD2. CDR1 and CDR2 from the germline V gene are SGHDT and YYEEEE. The CDR3 sequence is 14 residues long. After removal of 6 bases from V and 4 bases from J, the junction contained 6 bases not matched to a gene. CDR3 amino acids: CASMVQREYNEQFF. For the CDR3, the DNA is TGTGCCAGCATGGTCCAGCGGGAGTACAATGAGCAGTTCTTC.

The chain carries TRBV7-6 and TRBJ1-3; the D gene is possibly TRBD1 (5 bases). The CDR3 runs to 17 residues. V dropped 3 bases and J dropped 0 bases, with 15 bases sitting between them. The germline V gene encodes CDR1 SGHVS and CDR2 FNYEAQ. Here the CDR3 reads CASSLGLTASSGNTIYF. The CDR3 coding sequence is TGTGCCAGCAGCTTGGGACTGACGGCGAGCTCTGGAAACACCATATATTTT.

The chain carries TRBV5-5 and TRBJ1-4; TRBD1 matches 8 bases. Germline V lookup: CDR1 SGHKS, CDR2 YYEKEE (reference sequence). The CDR3 contains 14 residues. J gave up 8 bases and V 3 bases, and 6 bases lay outside the gene matches. CDR3 nucleotide sequence: TGTGCCAGCAGCTCGGGACAGGCCCTCGAAAAACTGTTTTTT. Translating it yields CASSSGQALEKLFF.

This clone was seen only once. The chain employs TRBV5-1 and TRBJ2-7; D possibly corresponds to TRBD2 (5 bases). This CDR3 has 14 amino acids. Germline V gives CDR1 SGHRS, CDR2 YFSETQ. V lost 4 bases to trimming and J lost 5 bases, with 16 bases between them. The CDR3 bases are TGCGCCAGCAGCCCTGCGGCAGAGGGCCACGAGCAGTACTTC. Translated: CASSPAAEGHEQYF.

As DNA, the CDR3 is TGTGCCAGCAGCCAGGACGACAGGGCAAATTCACCCCTCCACTTT. Protein: CASSQDDRANSPLHF. This chain links TRBV3-1 (or the pseudogene TRBV3-2) with TRBJ1-6; 7 nucleotides agree with TRBD1. Per germline, CDR1 LGHDT and CDR2 YNNKEL (reference sequence). Trimming removed 3 bases from V and 7 bases from J; junction bases left unmatched: 6. CDR3 length: 15 amino acids.

This clone showed up just once. The chain recombines TRBV6-6 with TRBJ1-2; TRBD1 agrees at 7 bases. Germline lookup yields CDR1 MNHNY and CDR2 SVGAGI (reference sequence). CDR3 length: 13 amino acids. V shed 5 bases and J 8 bases; nucleotides not matched to a gene: 8. The chain's CDR3 is CASSPDRAGGYTF. DNA of the CDR3: TGTGCCAGCAGTCCAGACAGGGCAGGAGGCTACACCTTC.

As for this clone: No DNA is shown, since the ends of the CDR3 on it are uncertain; the CDR3 is the one TCRdb lists. The V and J genes are TRBV19 and TRBJ2-3; whether TRBD1, the table's D call, matches the DNA was not checked. Germline CDR1 and CDR2: LNHDA and SQIVND (reference sequence). The CDR3 contains 14 residues when both ends are counted. The CDR3 loop reads CASTSAGVTDTQYF.

CDR3 DNA: TGTGCCAGCAGCTTCGCAGGGGTGAACACTGAAGCTTTCTTT. Amino acids: CASSFAGVNTEAFF. The chain couples TRBV5-8 to TRBJ1-1; D is perhaps TRBD1 (6 bases). From germline, CDR1 is SGHTS and CDR2 YDEGEE. V lost 2 bases, J lost 0 bases, and 8 bases lay in between. This CDR3 is built from 14 residues.

This chain joins TRBV6-5 and TRBJ2-3; 9 bases map to TRBD2. The CDR3 sequence is 15 residues long. In germline, CDR1 is MNHEY, CDR2 SVGAGI. After removal of 6 bases from V and 7 bases from J, the junction contained 11 bases not matched to a gene. CDR3 protein: CASRLEREAVNTQYF. The CDR3, as DNA: TGTGCCAGCAGACTCGAGCGGGAGGCGGTGAATACGCAGTATTTT.

This chain links TRBV15 with TRBJ2-3; 8 bases match TRBD1. The CDR3 contains 15 residues. With V trimmed by 6 bases and J by 0 bases, 5 bases remained unmatched. CDR1 and CDR2 from the germline V gene are LNHNV and YYDKDF (reference sequence). The CDR3 protein is CATSLDRASTDTQYF. CDR3 in DNA: TGTGCCACCAGTCTGGACAGGGCCAGCACAGATACGCAGTATTTT. Full variable domain (missing parts from reference TRBV15 and TRBJ2-3): DAMVIQNPRYQVTQFGKPVTLSCSQTLNHNVMYWYQQKSSQAPKLLFHYYDKDFNNEADTPDNFQSRRPNTSFCFLDIRSPGLGDTAMYLCATSLDRASTDTQYFGPGTRLTVL.

The chain carries TRBV27 and TRBJ2-7, with D perhaps TRBD1 (5 bases). The length of the CDR3 is 15 residues. Germline V gene lookup returns CDR1 MNHEY and CDR2 SMNVEV (reference sequence). Trimming cost V 2 bases and J 5 bases, with 16 bases left between them. Written as DNA, the CDR3 is TGTGCCAGCAGTTTAGGGCGGACCACCAGGGACGAGCAGTACTTC. It encodes CASSLGRTTRDEQYF.

The chain links TRBV6-1 to TRBJ2-2; TRBD1 aligns across 7 bases. Germline V gene lookup returns CDR1 MNHNS and CDR2 SASEGT. The CDR3 contains 16 residues. The junction had 10 bases not matched to a gene; V was cut back by 4 bases and J by 5 bases. The CDR3 protein is CASSAPGQPLTGELFF. DNA for the CDR3: TGTGCCAGCAGTGCACCGGGACAGCCTTTAACCGGGGAGCTGTTTTTT.

In DNA form, the CDR3 reads TGTGCCAGCAGCCGAAAGGGGGCACAATCCTACGAGCAGTACTTC. Translation gives CASSRKGAQSYEQYF. This rearrangement joins TRBV5-8 to TRBJ2-7; 7 nucleotides match TRBD1. The V gene's germline CDR1 is SGHTS and CDR2 YDEGEE. With V trimmed by 4 bases and J by 1 base, 8 bases remained unmatched. CDR3 length: 15 residues. Looking up the rest from reference TRBV5-8 and TRBJ2-7 gives the full variable domain: EAGVTQSPTHLIKTRGQQATLRCSPISGHTSVYWYQQALGLGLQFLLWYDEGEERNRGNFPPRFSGRQFPNYSSELNVNALELEDSALYLCASSRKGAQSYEQYFGPGTRLTVT.

The chain carries TRBV28 and TRBJ1-1; no firm D call. Trimming shortened V by 5 bases and J by 2 bases, and 15 bases separated the two germline ends. Germline-derived CDR1 and CDR2 are MDHEN and SYDVKM. CDR3 length: 15 residues. The CDR3 DNA is TGTGCCAGCAGTATTTCCCGGGTAGCAAACACTGAAGCTTTCTTT. Amino acid sequence: CASSISRVANTEAFF.